These 27 T cell receptor beta chains originate from one sample sequenced in a study of shared clonotypes between healthy human individuals. Clones were sequenced by immunoSEQ multiplex PCR, and TCRdb holds only the in-frame ones, with some missing. This sample has about half a million clones, with 60% to 80% found just once. Sequenced: PBMCs. The source is a woman in her 40s in good health. Some clones in this sample may be carry-over from other donors' samples.

The chain has TRBV30 and TRBJ2-7; 10 bases map to TRBD1. This CDR3 region has 13 residues. From germline, CDR1 is GTSNPN and CDR2 SVGIG (reference sequence). J gave up 3 bases and V 5 bases, and 4 bases lay outside the gene matches. CDR3 residues: CAWGTGAGYEQYF. The DNA of the CDR3 is TGTGCCTGGGGGACAGGGGCGGGCTACGAGCAGTACTTC. Full variable domain (rest looked up from reference TRBV30 and TRBJ2-7): SQTIHQWPATLVQPVGSPLSLECTVEGTSNPNLYWYRQAAGRGLQLLFYSVGIGQISSEVPQNLSASRPQDRQFILSSKKLLLSDSGFYLCAWGTGAGYEQYFGPGTRLTVT.

The chain carries TRBV10-1 and TRBJ2-1, with D perhaps TRBD2 (6 bases). Trimming cost V 0 bases and J 9 bases, with 12 bases left between them. The CDR3 loop spans 14 amino acids. Germline V CDR1 and CDR2: WNHNN, SYGVQD (reference sequence). The DNA of the CDR3 is TGCGCCAGCAGTGAGTCAGGAGGGCCTCCTGAGCAGTTCTTC. This encodes CASSESGGPPEQFF.

As to this clone: A clone one base away is much larger, so this may be a read error. The chain joins TRBV14 to TRBJ2-5, with a weak D call TRBD2 (5 bases). Germline values: CDR1 SGHDN, CDR2 FVKESK. V gave up 0 bases and J gave up 4 bases, with 9 bases separating them. This CDR3 is built from 14 residues. CDR3 in DNA: TGTGCCAGCAGCCAAGATCTGGCGGGAGAGACCCAGTACTTC. This sequence encodes CASSQDLAGETQYF.

This sequence joins TRBV6-1 and TRBJ2-5; no definite D call. This CDR3 region has 12 residues. Germline-derived CDR1 and CDR2 are MNHNS and SASEGT. Trimming stripped 7 bases from V and 1 base from J, with 7 bases between. The CDR3 loop reads CASIPRQETQYF. The CDR3 DNA reads as TGTGCCAGCATCCCCCGCCAAGAGACCCAGTACTTC.

The CDR3 reads CASSVSKDRANTGELFF. The CDR3 nucleotides read TGTGCCAGCAGCGTATCAAAAGACAGGGCGAACACCGGGGAGCTGTTTTTT. J is TRBJ2-2 and V is TRBV7-2; 7 bases align to TRBD1. V trimming: 5 bases; J trimming: 0 bases; junction bases outside the gene matches: 9. From germline, CDR1 is SGHTA and CDR2 FQGNSA. This CDR3 spans 17 amino acids.

The chain uses TRBV6-6 and TRBJ2-4, with D tentatively TRBD1 or TRBD2 (5 bases each). The germline V and J ends were trimmed by 6 bases and 3 bases, with 18 bases remaining between them. CDR3 size: 16 residues. Germline V gene data show CDR1 as MNHNY and CDR2 as SVGAGI (reference sequence). The CDR3 DNA sequence: TGTGCCAGCAGACCCGGGGACGTTATAGTCAAAAACATTCAGTACTTC. This translates into CASRPGDVIVKNIQYF.

The V gene is TRBV9, the J gene TRBJ2-5; unclear D gene. CDR1 SGDLS and CDR2 YYNGEE come from the germline V gene. The V and J ends lost 3 bases and 5 bases respectively, with 14 bases between them. There are 14 residues in the CDR3. The CDR3 DNA follows: TGTGCCAGCAGCGAATCGGAGAGTAGGGAGACCCAGTACTTC. Encoded protein: CASSESESRETQYF.

This clone has just a few counts. The rearrangement joins TRBV7-3 to TRBJ2-1; 9 nucleotides agree with TRBD1. Germline CDR1 is SGHTA and CDR2 is FQGTGA. V was pared by 5 bases and J by 4 bases, with 3 bases of the junction left unmatched. The CDR3 consists of 14 residues. In DNA form, the CDR3 reads TGTGCCAGCAGCCCCGGGACAGGGTACAATGAGCAGTTCTTC. Encoded protein: CASSPGTGYNEQFF. Complete variable domain (other parts from reference TRBV7-3 and TRBJ2-1): GAGVSQTPSNKVTEKGKYVELRCDPISGHTALYWYRQSLGQGPEFLIYFQGTGAADDSGLPNDRFFAVRPEGSVSTLKIQRTERGDSAVYLCASSPGTGYNEQFFGPGTRLTVL.

The chain recombines TRBV5-1 with TRBJ1-1; D gene unclear. Germline V gene data show CDR1 as SGHRS and CDR2 as YFSETQ. This CDR3 is built from 15 residues. V was clipped by 4 bases and J by 3 bases, with 16 bases between them. In DNA form, the CDR3 reads TGCGCCAGCAGCCCGGGTCCCCTAACGGACACTGAAGCTTTCTTT. Encoded protein: CASSPGPLTDTEAFF.

The genes are TRBV27 and TRBJ2-5; 9 bases are shared with TRBD1. The J call may be incorrect, as the DNA end agrees better with TRBJ2-7. The CDR3 extends over 12 amino acids. Germline CDR1 MNHEY, CDR2 SMNVEV (reference sequence). This chain's CDR3 is CASSTTGGEQYF. The DNA of the CDR3 is TGTGCCAGCAGTACGACAGGGGGCGAGCAGTACTTC.

The rearrangement joins TRBV25-1 to TRBJ2-1; 16 nucleotides line up with TRBD2. This CDR3 is 18 amino acids long. Losses at the gene ends were 1 base for V and 9 bases for J; bases not matched to a gene: 9. The V gene's germline CDR1 is MGHDK and CDR2 SYGVNS. CDR3 sequence reads: CASSESGTGLAGGGEQFF. The CDR3 bases are TGTGCCAGCAGTGAATCTGGGACGGGACTAGCGGGAGGGGGTGAGCAGTTCTTC.

This clone was detected ten times or more. The chain carries TRBV12-5 and TRBJ2-3; 8 nucleotides agree with TRBD1. Per germline, CDR1 LGHNT and CDR2 FRNRAP. CDR3 length equals 15 residues. V gave up 6 bases and J gave up 2 bases; unmatched junction bases: 7. CDR3 sequence: CASGPGQGATDTQYF. The CDR3 DNA is TGTGCTAGTGGCCCGGGGCAGGGGGCCACAGATACGCAGTATTTT.

The chain combines TRBV19 with TRBJ1-4; 7 nucleotides line up with TRBD1. In germline, CDR1 is LNHDA, CDR2 SQIVND (reference sequence). V shed 6 bases, J shed 5 bases, and the junction held 21 bases outside the gene matches. The CDR3 has 19 residues. The DNA of the CDR3 is TGTGCCAGTAGGGACAGGACGACATCGACATGGGGCCCCAATGAAAAACTGTTTTTT. Protein product: CASRDRTTSTWGPNEKLFF.

This rearrangement joins TRBV10-3 to TRBJ1-6, with TRBD1 as a possible D gene (6 bases). CDR1 is ENHRY, CDR2 SYGVKD, per germline. V gave up 4 bases and J gave up 9 bases, with 16 bases separating them. CDR3 length: 15 amino acids. CDR3 region: CAISATGAGGSPLHF. The CDR3 DNA reads TGTGCCATCAGTGCGACAGGCGCTGGGGGTTCACCCCTCCACTTT.

V usage is TRBV18 and J usage is TRBJ1-6; perhaps TRBD1 as D (6 bases). This CDR3 has 13 amino acids. Trimming removed 6 bases from V and 9 bases from J, with 12 bases in between. From germline, CDR1 is KGHSH and CDR2 LQKENI. CDR3 nucleotides: TGTGCCAGCTCCGTTGACAGGCTTTCACCCCTCCACTTT. Translating gives CASSVDRLSPLHF.

This clone was seen a few times. This chain connects TRBV4-2 to TRBJ1-2, with 8 positions matching TRBD1. With V trimmed by 0 bases and J by 3 bases, 6 bases remained unmatched. Germline CDR1 reads LGHNA; CDR2 reads YNFKEQ. This CDR3 has 16 residues. The CDR3 protein is CASSQDGQGAYYGYTF. CDR3 DNA: TGTGCCAGCAGCCAAGATGGGCAGGGGGCATACTATGGCTACACCTTC.

Concerning this clone: Since a far larger clone is one base different, this is likely a read error. CDR3: CASSDTSNQPQHF. CDR3 DNA sequence: TGTGCCAGCAGTGACACTAGCAATCAGCCCCAGCATTTT. The chain has TRBV2 and TRBJ1-5, with D unresolved. From germline, CDR1 is SNHLY and CDR2 FYNNEI. This CDR3 is built from 13 residues. V was trimmed by 3 bases and J by 0 bases, leaving 3 bases between them. Together with reference TRBV2 and TRBJ1-5, the CDR3 gives the full variable domain: EPEVTQTPSHQVTQMGQEVILRCVPISNHLYFYWYRQILGQKVEFLVSFYNNEISEKSEIFDDQFSVERPDGSNFTLKIRSTKLEDSAMYFCASSDTSNQPQHFGDGTRLSIL.

This clone appeared a single time. The CDR3 bases are TGCGCCAGCAGTGAATTCGGACAGGGGAAGAGGGATGAGCAGTTCTTC. Its translation: CASSEFGQGKRDEQFF. This chain links TRBV10-1 with TRBJ2-1; TRBD1 matches at 9 bases. This CDR3 has 16 amino acids. The V gene end was trimmed by 3 bases and the J gene end by 8 bases; junction bases not matched to a gene: 11. Germline V lookup: CDR1 WNHNN, CDR2 SYGVQD (reference sequence).

The V call is TRBV5-1, the J call TRBJ2-3; tentatively, D is TRBD1 or TRBD2 (6 bases each). Trimming shortened V by 4 bases and J by 6 bases, and 18 bases separated the two germline ends. CDR1 and CDR2 from the germline V gene are SGHRS and YFSETQ. This CDR3 comprises 15 residues. CDR3 sequence reads: CASSLTQEGGDTQYF. CDR3 DNA sequence: TGCGCCAGCAGCCTGACCCAAGAAGGGGGGGATACGCAGTATTTT.

The chain employs TRBV11-3 and TRBJ2-6, with TRBD1 identical over 8 bases. This CDR3 comprises 16 residues. The V gene's germline CDR1 is SGHNT and CDR2 YENEEA. V lost 4 bases to trimming and J lost 0 bases; unmatched junction nucleotides: 2. CDR3 sequence reads: CASSSTGASGANVLTF. In nucleotides, the CDR3 is TGTGCCAGCAGCTCGACAGGGGCCTCTGGGGCCAACGTCCTGACTTTC.

This rearrangement joins TRBV7-8 to TRBJ1-5, with D maybe TRBD1 (5 bases). V was shortened by 1 base and J by 5 bases, with 9 bases between the two germline ends. The CDR3 runs 14 residues. Per germline, CDR1 SGHVS and CDR2 FQNEAQ. CDR3 nucleotides: TGTGCCAGCAGCTTAGTGGTGGGGGATCAGCCCCAGCATTTT. Translated, it gives CASSLVVGDQPQHF.

This clone was detected a few times. This sequence joins TRBV6-1 and TRBJ2-7; 12 nucleotides agree with TRBD2. In germline, CDR1 is MNHNS, CDR2 SASEGT. The V segment lost 5 bases and the J segment 2 bases; nucleotides outside the gene matches: 4. The CDR3 extends over 15 amino acids. CDR3 sequence: CASSPSGRATYEQYF. CDR3 sequence (DNA): TGTGCCAGCAGTCCTAGCGGGAGGGCCACCTACGAGCAGTACTTC.

The genes are TRBV4-1 and TRBJ2-3, with 8 bases that match TRBD2. Trimming removed 4 bases from V and 3 bases from J; junction bases left unmatched: 6. Looked up from germline, CDR1 is MGHRA and CDR2 is YSYEKL. The CDR3 is 15 residues long. The CDR3, as DNA: TGCGCCAGCAGCCGAACGGGAGGGCCGACAGATACGCAGTATTTT. Residues: CASSRTGGPTDTQYF.

This clone was counted once. V gene TRBV19 combines with J gene TRBJ2-2, with 8 bases identical to TRBD2. CDR1 and CDR2 (germline): LNHDA, SQIVND (reference sequence). The CDR3 runs to 16 residues. V shed 4 bases and J 1 base; nucleotides not matched to a gene: 5. The CDR3 DNA sequence: TGTGCCAGTAGTACTCAGCGGGAGAGGAACACCGGGGAGCTGTTTTTT. Its translation: CASSTQRERNTGELFF. The full variable domain, completed using reference TRBV19 and TRBJ2-2, is DGGITQSPKYLFRKEGQNVTLSCEQNLNHDAMYWYRQDPGQGLRLIYYSQIVNDFQKGDIAEGYSVSREKKESFPLTVTSAQKNPTAFYLCASSTQRERNTGELFFGEGSRLTVL.

The chain uses TRBV28 and TRBJ2-1; 8 bases agree with TRBD2. The CDR3 has 15 amino acids. V shed 5 bases, J shed 9 bases, and the junction held 12 bases outside the gene matches. Germline lookup yields CDR1 MDHEN and CDR2 SYDVKM. This CDR3 is CASSHSGMWRGEQFF. In nucleotides, the CDR3 is TGTGCCAGCAGTCATAGCGGGATGTGGAGAGGTGAGCAGTTCTTC. The variable domain in full, with the rest retrieved from reference TRBV28 and TRBJ2-1, is DVKVTQSSRYLVKRTGEKVFLECVQDMDHENMFWYRQDPGLGLRLIYFSYDVKMKEKGDIPEGYSVSREKKERFSLILESASTNQTSMYLCASSHSGMWRGEQFFGPGTRLTVL.

V usage is TRBV2 and J usage is TRBJ1-1; possible D gene TRBD1, 5 bases. Germline V lookup: CDR1 SNHLY, CDR2 FYNNEI. Trimming took 3 bases from V and 14 from J, leaving 19 bases between them. There are 13 residues in the CDR3. The CDR3 DNA reads TGTGCCAGCAGTGATGGGCCTTCAGGGTTGATCTTCTTT. As protein: CASSDGPSGLIFF.

This rearrangement joins TRBV28 to TRBJ2-5; 12 positions agree with TRBD1. V lost 5 bases and J lost 5; bases outside the gene matches: 6. The CDR3 loop spans 15 amino acids. The germline V gene has CDR1 MDHEN and CDR2 SYDVKM. CDR3 residues: CASSPGTGGGETQYF. The CDR3 bases are TGTGCCAGCAGTCCGGGGACAGGGGGCGGGGAGACCCAGTACTTC.